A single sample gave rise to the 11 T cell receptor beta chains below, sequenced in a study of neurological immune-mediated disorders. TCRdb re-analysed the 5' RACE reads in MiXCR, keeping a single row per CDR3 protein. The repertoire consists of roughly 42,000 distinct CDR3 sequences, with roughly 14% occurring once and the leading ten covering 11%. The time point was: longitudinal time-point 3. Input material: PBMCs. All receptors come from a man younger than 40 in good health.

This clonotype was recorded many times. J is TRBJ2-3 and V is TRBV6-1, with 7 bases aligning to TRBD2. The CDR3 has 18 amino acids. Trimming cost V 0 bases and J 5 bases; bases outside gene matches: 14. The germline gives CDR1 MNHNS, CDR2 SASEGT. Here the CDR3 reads CASSEAPGGGRAGDTQYF. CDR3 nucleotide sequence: TGTGCCAGCAGTGAAGCTCCCGGTGGTGGGAGGGCCGGAGATACGCAGTATTTT.

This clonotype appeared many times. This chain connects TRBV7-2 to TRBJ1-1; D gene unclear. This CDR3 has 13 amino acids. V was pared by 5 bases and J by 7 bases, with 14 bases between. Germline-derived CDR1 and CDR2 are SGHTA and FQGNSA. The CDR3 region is CASSPLIRSEAFF. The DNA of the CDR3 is TGTGCCAGCAGCCCTCTTATTCGGAGTGAAGCTTTCTTT.

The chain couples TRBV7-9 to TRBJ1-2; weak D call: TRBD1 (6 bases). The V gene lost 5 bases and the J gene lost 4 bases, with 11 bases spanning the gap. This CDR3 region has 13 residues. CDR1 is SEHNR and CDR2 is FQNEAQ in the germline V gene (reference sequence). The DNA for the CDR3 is TGTGCCAGCAGCGGACAGATCAGCTATGGCTACACCTTC. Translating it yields CASSGQISYGYTF.

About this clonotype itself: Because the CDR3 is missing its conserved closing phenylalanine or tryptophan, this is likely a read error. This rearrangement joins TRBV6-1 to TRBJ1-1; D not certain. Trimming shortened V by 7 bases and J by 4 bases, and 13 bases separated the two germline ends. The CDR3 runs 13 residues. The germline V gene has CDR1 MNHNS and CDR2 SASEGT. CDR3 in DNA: TGTGCCAGCACCCGGGGAGGGATCACTGAAGCTTTCTCT. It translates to CASTRGGITEAFS.

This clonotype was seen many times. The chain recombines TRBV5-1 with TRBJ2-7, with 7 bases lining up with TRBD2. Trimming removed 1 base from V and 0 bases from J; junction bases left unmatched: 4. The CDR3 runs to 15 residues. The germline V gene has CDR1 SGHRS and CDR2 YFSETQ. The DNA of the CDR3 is TGCGCCAGCAGCTTGTTTGCGGGAGACTCCTACGAGCAGTACTTC. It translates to CASSLFAGDSYEQYF.

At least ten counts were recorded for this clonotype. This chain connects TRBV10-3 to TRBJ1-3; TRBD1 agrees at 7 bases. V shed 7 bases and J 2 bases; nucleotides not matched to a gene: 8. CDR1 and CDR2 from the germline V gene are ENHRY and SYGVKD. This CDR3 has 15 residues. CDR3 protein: CAITATGRAGNTIYF. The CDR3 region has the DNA TGTGCCATCACCGCGACAGGGCGGGCTGGAAACACCATATATTTT.

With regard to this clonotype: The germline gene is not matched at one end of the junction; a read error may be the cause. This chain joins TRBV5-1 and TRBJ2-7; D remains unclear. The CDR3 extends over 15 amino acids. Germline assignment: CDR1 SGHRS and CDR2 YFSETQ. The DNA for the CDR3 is TGCGCCAGCAGGTTTAGACTCCCGCTTCCCTACGACCAGTACTTC. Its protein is CASRFRLPLPYDQYF.

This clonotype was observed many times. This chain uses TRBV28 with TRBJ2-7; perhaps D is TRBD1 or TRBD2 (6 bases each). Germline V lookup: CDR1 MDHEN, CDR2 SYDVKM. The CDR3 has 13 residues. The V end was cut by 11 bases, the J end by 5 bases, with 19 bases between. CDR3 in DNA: TGTGCCGGTCGGACGGAGGGGGAGCACGAGCAGTACTTC. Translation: CAGRTEGEHEQYF.

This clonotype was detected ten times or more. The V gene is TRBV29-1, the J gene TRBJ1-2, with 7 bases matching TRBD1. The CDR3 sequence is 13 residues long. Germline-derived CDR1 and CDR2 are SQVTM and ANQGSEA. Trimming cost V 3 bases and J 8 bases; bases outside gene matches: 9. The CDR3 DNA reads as TGCAGCGTTGAGAAACAGGGGTCAGGAGGCTACACCTTC. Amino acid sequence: CSVEKQGSGGYTF.

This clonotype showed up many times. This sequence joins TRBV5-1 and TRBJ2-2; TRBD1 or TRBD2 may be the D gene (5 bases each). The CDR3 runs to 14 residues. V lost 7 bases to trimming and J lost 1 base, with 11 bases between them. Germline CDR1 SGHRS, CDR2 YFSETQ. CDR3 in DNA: TGCGCCAGCTTTCGGGACCTGAACACCGGGGAGCTGTTTTTT. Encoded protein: CASFRDLNTGELFF.

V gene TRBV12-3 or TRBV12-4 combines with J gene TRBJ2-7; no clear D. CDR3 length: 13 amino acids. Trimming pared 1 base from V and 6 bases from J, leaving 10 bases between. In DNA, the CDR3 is TGTGCCAGCAGTTTAGAACAAATCGGCGAGCAGTACTTC. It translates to CASSLEQIGEQYF.